A selection of T cell receptor beta chains follows, all from one sample in a study of CD8+CD57+ T cells in acquired aplastic anemia. TCRdb used MiXCR to reprocess the reads, holding one entry per CDR3 protein. The sample holds about 160,000 distinct CDR3 sequences, over 55% seen once. Sequencing input: sorted CD4+, CD8+, or CD8+CD57+ T cells (not recorded which) from PBMCs. The receptors shown here come from a human donor with aplastic anemia. CDR3s include the opening cysteine and the closing phenylalanine or tryptophan. The order of the fields is V gene, J gene, CDR3 protein.

V: TRBV19
J: TRBJ2-7
CDR3: CASRAYGLDPYEQYF

V: TRBV24-1
J: TRBJ1-1
CDR3: CATSDTGQGGSEAFF

V: TRBV12-3/TRBV12-4
J: TRBJ2-3
CDR3: CASSQRRGTDTQYF

V: TRBV20-1
J: TRBJ1-2
CDR3: CSARPASAEADYGYTF

V: TRBV6-1
J: TRBJ2-7
CDR3: CASSEYRGLNEQYF

V: TRBV7-6
J: TRBJ2-3
CDR3: CASSLGVPGKGTDTQYF

V: TRBV5-6
J: TRBJ1-3
CDR3: CASSLVVQGSGNTIYF

V: TRBV15
J: TRBJ1-5
CDR3: CATSITPGTAYSNQPQHF

V: TRBV6-6
J: TRBJ1-2
CDR3: CASSTGTGGFYGYTF

V: TRBV9
J: TRBJ1-5
CDR3: CASSPSTGPGQPQHF

V: TRBV7-8
J: TRBJ2-7
CDR3: CASSSVRGDSEQYF

V: TRBV5-1
J: TRBJ2-7
CDR3: CASSLKYF

V: TRBV29-1
J: TRBJ2-7
CDR3: CSVGLAGYEQYF

V: TRBV11-1
J: TRBJ1-6
CDR3: CASSMGQGDNSPLHF

V: TRBV5-1
J: TRBJ1-1
CDR3: CASSFRQTTSTEAFF

V: TRBV20-1
J: TRBJ2-1
CDR3: CSAGSSYNEQFF

V: TRBV20-1
J: TRBJ2-5
CDR3: CSAASQGGETQYF

V: TRBV7-6
J: TRBJ2-3
CDR3: CASSPAGGPAGDTQYF

V: TRBV9
J: TRBJ1-2
CDR3: CASSVELPGANYGYTF

V: TRBV7-9
J: TRBJ2-7
CDR3: CASSSRILTYEQYF

V: TRBV7-9
J: TRBJ2-5
CDR3: CASNDPRGQETQYF

V: TRBV7-2
J: TRBJ1-1
CDR3: CASSLDASGGAEAFF

V: TRBV6-1
J: TRBJ2-7
CDR3: CASTTYEQYF

V: TRBV7-9
J: TRBJ2-1
CDR3: CASSSTSEGGDEQFF

V: TRBV25-1
J: TRBJ1-6
CDR3: CASSPPFGQGSNSPLHF

V: TRBV10-3
J: TRBJ2-7
CDR3: CAISSDRDYYEQYF

V: TRBV20-1
J: TRBJ1-5
CDR3: CSATTGQGNNQPQHF

V: TRBV7-9
J: TRBJ1-6
CDR3: CASSLVAAHNNSPLHF

V: TRBV10-1
J: TRBJ2-1
CDR3: CASSEPGQYNEQFF

V: TRBV2
J: TRBJ1-6
CDR3: CAISDGPGKGSPLYF

V: TRBV20-1
J: TRBJ2-7
CDR3: CSARETSGGDTGELYF

V: TRBV24-1
J: TRBJ2-1
CDR3: CATSGRTRFGRNEQFF

V: TRBV9
J: TRBJ2-7
CDR3: CVSSVLGQGYEQYF

V: TRBV15
J: TRBJ1-4
CDR3: CATSTTGGPNEKLFF

V: TRBV10-3
J: TRBJ1-2
CDR3: CAISESTGGANYGYTF

V: TRBV29-1
J: TRBJ1-2
CDR3: CSVVGPGEYGYTF

V: TRBV18
J: TRBJ2-5
CDR3: CASSPRQQETQYF

V: TRBV29-1
J: TRBJ2-7
CDR3: CASSISTGNYEQYF

V: TRBV29-1
J: TRBJ1-4
CDR3: CSALGGEKLFF

V: TRBV2
J: TRBJ1-1
CDR3: CASSRQGAEAFF

V: TRBV5-1
J: TRBJ1-6
CDR3: CASSLEPLNPGNNSPLHF

V: TRBV7-9
J: TRBJ2-7
CDR3: CACSLVARLAGPYEQYF

V: TRBV9
J: TRBJ1-2
CDR3: CASSVDGLGYTF

V: TRBV15
J: TRBJ1-2
CDR3: CATSTLLGGGDYGYTF

V: TRBV20-1
J: TRBJ1-1
CDR3: CSANSRPEAFF